This T cell receptor (beta chain) emerged from a study of blood T cell repertoires in COVID-19. This table comes from immunoSEQ multiplex PCR, and its TCRdb copy is limited to in-frame clones, with some not included. In the table there are 90,000 to 100,000 clones, around 84% of which are singletons. The CDR3 is 14 amino acids. Germline CDR1 LNHDA, CDR2 SQIVND (reference sequence). The V end was cut by 4 bases, the J end by 4 bases, with 13 bases between. The sequencing sample was made of peripheral blood. The TCR sequence derives from a woman aged 55-69 years with acute or convalescent COVID-19. V usage is TRBV19 and J usage is TRBJ2-5, with D possibly matching TRBD1 (6 bases). CDR3 amino acids: CASSNRAGAETQYF. The CDR3 nucleotides are TGTGCCAGTAGTAACCGGGCAGGGGCAGAGACCCAGTACTTC.